A selection of T cell receptor beta chains follows, all from one sample in a study of metastatic and nonmetastatic thyroid tumors. Through MiXCR, TCRdb re-clonotyped the PCR reads. The sample lists around 26,000 clones, 20% occurring once. The sequenced sample was adjacent normal tissue. The receptors originated from a female donor with papillary thyroid cancer or a benign thyroid nodule (not recorded which). Some clones in this sample may be carry-over from other donors' samples. CDR3s include the opening cysteine and the closing phenylalanine or tryptophan. A D gene is named only where the DNA matches it firmly. Only part of the rows carry a size: once, few, many, or a class if the clone is expanded.

>NA|NA|TRBJ2-3|TRBV20-1
CSASMAVGSDTQYF
TGCAGTGCATCGATGGCGGTAGGATCAGATACGCAGTATTTT
>medium-sized|NA|TRBJ2-7|TRBV10-1
CAIFHYEQYF
TGCGCCATCTTCCACTACGAGCAGTACTTC
>few|NA|TRBJ2-1|TRBV6-1
CASSEVVNEQFF
TGTGCCAGCAGTGAAGTGGTGAATGAGCAGTTCTTC
>NA|TRBD2|TRBJ2-2|TRBV12-3/TRBV12-4
CASIPLAGSNTWELFF
TGTGCCAGCATCCCCCTAGCGGGGAGTAACACCTGGGAGCTTTTTTTT
>medium-sized|NA|TRBJ2-7|TRBV24-1
CATSERGDEQYF
TGTGCCACCAGTGAAAGGGGTGACGAGCAGTACTTC
>many|TRBD1|TRBJ1-2|TRBV13
CASSLGTTGAGYTF
TGTGCCAGCAGCTTAGGCACGACAGGGGCCGGCTACACCTTC
>NA|NA|TRBJ1-2|TRBV11-2
CASSLDLVGGYGYTF
TGTGCCAGCAGCTTAGATCTTGTGGGGGGCTATGGCTACACCTTC
>few|NA|TRBJ1-4|TRBV6-1
CASSGTANEKLFF
TGTGCCAGCAGTGGGACAGCTAATGAAAAACTGTTTTTT
>many|TRBD1|TRBJ1-5|TRBV29-1
CSVEQGANLPQHF
TGCAGCGTGGAACAGGGGGCGAATCTGCCCCAGCATTTT
>medium-sized|NA|TRBJ2-1|TRBV28
CASSLFPDPIKFNEQFF
TGTGCCAGCAGTTTATTCCCCGATCCAATAAAGTTCAATGAGCAGTTCTTC